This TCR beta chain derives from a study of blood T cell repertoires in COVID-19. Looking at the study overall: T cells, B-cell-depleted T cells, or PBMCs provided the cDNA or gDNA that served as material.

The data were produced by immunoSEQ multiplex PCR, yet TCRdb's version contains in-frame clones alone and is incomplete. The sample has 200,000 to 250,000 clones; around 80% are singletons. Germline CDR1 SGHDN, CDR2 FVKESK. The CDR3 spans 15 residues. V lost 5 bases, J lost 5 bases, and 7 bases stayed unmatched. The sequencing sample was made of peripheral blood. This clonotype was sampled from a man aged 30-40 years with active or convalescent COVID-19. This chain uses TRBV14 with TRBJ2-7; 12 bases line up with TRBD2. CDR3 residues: CASSYLAGGTNEQYF. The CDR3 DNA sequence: TGTGCCAGCAGCTACCTAGCGGGGGGGACTAACGAGCAGTACTTC.